This is a list of T cell receptor beta chains from one sample in a study of CD8 T cells in Susac syndrome. TCRdb re-called the immunoSEQ multiplex PCR reads with MiXCR, one entry per CDR3 protein. Here the sample spans about 140,000 distinct CDR3 sequences, approximately 95% being singletons. The sequenced sample was CD4+ T cells from PBMCs. These receptors came from a human donor with multiple sclerosis. CDR3s include the opening cysteine and the closing phenylalanine or tryptophan. The order of the fields is V gene, CDR3 length, J gene, clone size, D gene, CDR3 DNA, CDR3 protein. A D gene is named only where the DNA matches it firmly. Expanded clones are given a class, and other clones once, few, many or no size at all.

v_gene: TRBV20-1
len: 11
j_gene: TRBJ2-7
abundance: -
d_gene: -
CDR3nt: TGCAGTGCTACAGGGTTACACGAGCAGTACTTC
CDR3aa: CSATGLHEQYF

v_gene: TRBV5-4
len: 16
j_gene: TRBJ2-3
abundance: -
d_gene: TRBD2
CDR3nt: TGTGCCAGCAGCTGGACTAGCGGGAGAACGGGGGATACGCAGTATTTT
CDR3aa: CASSWTSGRTGDTQYF

v_gene: TRBV12-3/TRBV12-4
len: 14
j_gene: TRBJ1-2
abundance: -
d_gene: TRBD1
CDR3nt: TGTGCCAGCAGTGCAAAGGGGACAGCCTATGGCTACACCTTC
CDR3aa: CASSAKGTAYGYTF

v_gene: TRBV14
len: 11
j_gene: TRBJ2-7
abundance: -
d_gene: -
CDR3nt: TGTGCCAGCAGCCAACTCTACGAGCAGTACTTC
CDR3aa: CASSQLYEQYF

v_gene: TRBV29-1
len: 14
j_gene: TRBJ2-3
abundance: -
d_gene: TRBD1
CDR3nt: TGCAGCGTGGACTCGACAGGGGTCACAGATACGCAGTATTTT
CDR3aa: CSVDSTGVTDTQYF

v_gene: TRBV24-1
len: 14
j_gene: TRBJ1-5
abundance: -
d_gene: -
CDR3nt: TGTGCCACCAGTGACTCAGGGTCCGGTCAGCCCCAGCATTTT
CDR3aa: CATSDSGSGQPQHF

v_gene: TRBV29-1
len: 13
j_gene: TRBJ2-7
abundance: -
d_gene: -
CDR3nt: TGCAGCGTTGAAGCAGGGACTTCCTACGAGCAGTACTTC
CDR3aa: CSVEAGTSYEQYF

v_gene: TRBV7-2
len: 15
j_gene: TRBJ2-7
abundance: once
d_gene: -
CDR3nt: TGTGCCAGCAGCCGGGGGGGGACAGTGACTTACGAGCAGTACTTC
CDR3aa: CASSRGGTVTYEQYF

v_gene: TRBV20-1
len: 14
j_gene: TRBJ2-1
abundance: once
d_gene: TRBD2
CDR3nt: TGCAGTGCTGAGACTAGCGGTCTGTACAATGAGCAGTTCTTC
CDR3aa: CSAETSGLYNEQFF

v_gene: TRBV24-1
len: 15
j_gene: TRBJ1-1
abundance: -
d_gene: -
CDR3nt: TGTGCCACCAGTGAGGCAGGGGTTCGGAACACTGAAGCTTTCTTT
CDR3aa: CATSEAGVRNTEAFF

v_gene: TRBV20-1
len: 13
j_gene: TRBJ1-2
abundance: -
d_gene: TRBD1
CDR3nt: TGCAGTGCTAAAACAGGGGTTACCTATGGCTACACCTTC
CDR3aa: CSAKTGVTYGYTF

v_gene: TRBV24-1
len: 19
j_gene: TRBJ2-5
abundance: -
d_gene: -
CDR3nt: TGTGCCACCAGTGGTTTAGGACAGGGAGGGAGGGGGAAAAAAGAGACCCAGTACTTC
CDR3aa: CATSGLGQGGRGKKETQYF

v_gene: TRBV4-2
len: 20
j_gene: TRBJ2-1
abundance: -
d_gene: TRBD2
CDR3nt: TGTGCCAGCAGCCAAGAGTTCCTAGCGGGGGGGCAGACCTCCTACAATGAGCAGTTCTTC
CDR3aa: CASSQEFLAGGQTSYNEQFF

v_gene: TRBV24-1
len: 12
j_gene: TRBJ2-4
abundance: once
d_gene: -
CDR3nt: TGTGCCACCAGTGGGGACAAAAACATTCAGTACTTC
CDR3aa: CATSGDKNIQYF

v_gene: TRBV30
len: 13
j_gene: TRBJ1-2
abundance: -
d_gene: -
CDR3nt: TGTGCCTGGAGTCCCACACAGAACTATGGCTACACCTTC
CDR3aa: CAWSPTQNYGYTF

v_gene: TRBV5-4
len: 17
j_gene: TRBJ1-2
abundance: -
d_gene: TRBD1
CDR3nt: TGTGCCAGCAGCTTGGCCCGAGGAGAGGGACAGGGACTTGGCTACACCTTC
CDR3aa: CASSLARGEGQGLGYTF

v_gene: TRBV7-9
len: 16
j_gene: TRBJ2-5
abundance: -
d_gene: -
CDR3nt: TGTGCCAGCAGCTTACCCTCTGAGCTTTATGGGGAGACCCAGTACTTC
CDR3aa: CASSLPSELYGETQYF

v_gene: TRBV7-2
len: 15
j_gene: TRBJ2-3
abundance: -
d_gene: -
CDR3nt: TGTGCCAGCAGGGCTGCGGGGCTTAGCACAGATACGCAGTATTTT
CDR3aa: CASRAAGLSTDTQYF

v_gene: TRBV15
len: 14
j_gene: TRBJ2-1
abundance: -
d_gene: TRBD2
CDR3nt: TGTGCCACCAGGGAGGTAGCGGGGACTAATGAGCAGTTCTTC
CDR3aa: CATREVAGTNEQFF

v_gene: TRBV14
len: 15
j_gene: TRBJ2-2
abundance: -
d_gene: -
CDR3nt: TGTGCCAGCAGCCAATCGGACCTTAACACCGGGGAGCTGTTTTTT
CDR3aa: CASSQSDLNTGELFF

v_gene: TRBV14
len: 16
j_gene: TRBJ2-1
abundance: -
d_gene: TRBD2
CDR3nt: TGTGCCAGCAGCTATTGGACTAGCGGGAGTGGGAATGAGCAGTTCTTC
CDR3aa: CASSYWTSGSGNEQFF

v_gene: TRBV6-2/TRBV6-3
len: 14
j_gene: TRBJ2-2
abundance: -
d_gene: -
CDR3nt: TGTGCCAGCAGACTCGCACGGGACACCGGGGAGCTGTTTTTT
CDR3aa: CASRLARDTGELFF

v_gene: TRBV3-1
len: 16
j_gene: TRBJ2-1
abundance: -
d_gene: TRBD2
CDR3nt: TGTGCCAGCAGCCAGCGTCCGGGACTAGCCATTTATGAGCAGTTCTTC
CDR3aa: CASSQRPGLAIYEQFF

v_gene: TRBV5-1
len: 13
j_gene: TRBJ2-7
abundance: -
d_gene: -
CDR3nt: TGCGCCAGCAGCCCGGAAGGGGGCTACGAGCAGTACTTC
CDR3aa: CASSPEGGYEQYF

v_gene: TRBV12-3/TRBV12-4
len: 16
j_gene: TRBJ2-7
abundance: -
d_gene: -
CDR3nt: TGTGCCAGCAGTCCTGTATCAGGATTACGACCGTACGAGCAGTACTTC
CDR3aa: CASSPVSGLRPYEQYF

v_gene: TRBV12-3/TRBV12-4
len: 14
j_gene: TRBJ2-7
abundance: -
d_gene: -
CDR3nt: TGTGCCAGCAGTTCCCGGACGGCTCCCTACGAGCAGTACTTC
CDR3aa: CASSSRTAPYEQYF

v_gene: TRBV3-1
len: 16
j_gene: TRBJ2-5
abundance: -
d_gene: TRBD1
CDR3nt: TGTGCCAGCAGCCAAGGACAGGGGGCGTTGGGAGAGACCCAGTACTTC
CDR3aa: CASSQGQGALGETQYF

v_gene: TRBV20-1
len: 16
j_gene: TRBJ1-5
abundance: -
d_gene: -
CDR3nt: TGCAGTGCTAGCAGCCCAACCGGGACTAGCAATCAGCCCCAGCATTTT
CDR3aa: CSASSPTGTSNQPQHF

v_gene: TRBV5-1
len: 14
j_gene: TRBJ2-7
abundance: -
d_gene: -
CDR3nt: TGCGCCAGCAGCCCTCCCGCCTCCGCCTACGAGCAGTACTTC
CDR3aa: CASSPPASAYEQYF

v_gene: TRBV9
len: 13
j_gene: TRBJ1-2
abundance: once
d_gene: -
CDR3nt: TGTGCCAGCAGCGTAGGAAAGGTCTATGGCTACACCTTC
CDR3aa: CASSVGKVYGYTF

v_gene: TRBV5-1
len: 14
j_gene: TRBJ1-1
abundance: -
d_gene: -
CDR3nt: TGCGCCAGCAGCACCAATCCGCCCGACACTGAAGCTTTCTTT
CDR3aa: CASSTNPPDTEAFF

v_gene: TRBV4-2
len: 15
j_gene: TRBJ2-6
abundance: -
d_gene: -
CDR3nt: TGTGCCAGCAGCCCACGGAACTCTGGGGCCAACGTCCTGACTTTC
CDR3aa: CASSPRNSGANVLTF

v_gene: TRBV3-1
len: 15
j_gene: TRBJ1-6
abundance: -
d_gene: -
CDR3nt: TGTGCCAGCAGCCAAGCAGAACTCCGGAATTCACCCCTCCACTTT
CDR3aa: CASSQAELRNSPLHF

v_gene: TRBV6-1
len: 12
j_gene: TRBJ1-6
abundance: few
d_gene: -
CDR3nt: TGTGCCAGCATCAGGGATTCTTCACCCCTCCACTTT
CDR3aa: CASIRDSSPLHF

v_gene: TRBV3-1
len: 14
j_gene: TRBJ2-1
abundance: few
d_gene: -
CDR3nt: TGTGCCAGCAGCGTGCAAAGCTCCTACAATGAGCAGTTCTTC
CDR3aa: CASSVQSSYNEQFF

v_gene: TRBV20-1
len: 15
j_gene: TRBJ1-1
abundance: -
d_gene: TRBD1
CDR3nt: TGCAGTGCAGGGACAGGGGGGGGCCTGAACACTGAAGCTTTCTTT
CDR3aa: CSAGTGGGLNTEAFF

v_gene: TRBV30
len: 15
j_gene: TRBJ2-1
abundance: -
d_gene: TRBD2
CDR3nt: TGTGCCGTCAGCGGGGGGCACAACTCCTACAATGAGCAGTTCTTC
CDR3aa: CAVSGGHNSYNEQFF

v_gene: TRBV6-2/TRBV6-3
len: 13
j_gene: TRBJ2-7
abundance: -
d_gene: TRBD2
CDR3nt: TGTGCGGTCTCCGCGGGGGGACACTACGAGCAGTACTTC
CDR3aa: CAVSAGGHYEQYF

v_gene: TRBV5-1
len: 14
j_gene: TRBJ2-4
abundance: -
d_gene: -
CDR3nt: TGCGCCAGCAGGGATGGGGGACGGAAAAACATTCAGTACTTC
CDR3aa: CASRDGGRKNIQYF

v_gene: TRBV20-1
len: 14
j_gene: TRBJ2-5
abundance: -
d_gene: TRBD2
CDR3nt: TGCAGTGCTAGTTCGGCGGGACTACAAGAGACCCAGTACTTC
CDR3aa: CSASSAGLQETQYF

v_gene: TRBV29-1
len: 15
j_gene: TRBJ1-2
abundance: -
d_gene: TRBD1
CDR3nt: TGCAGCGTTGACGCTGGGCAGGGGGGTAACTATGGCTACACCTTC
CDR3aa: CSVDAGQGGNYGYTF

v_gene: TRBV24-1
len: 16
j_gene: TRBJ2-1
abundance: -
d_gene: TRBD2
CDR3nt: TGTGCCACCAGCCCAACCGGGACTAGCGGGTACAATGAGCAGTTCTTC
CDR3aa: CATSPTGTSGYNEQFF

v_gene: TRBV27
len: 12
j_gene: TRBJ2-3
abundance: -
d_gene: -
CDR3nt: TGTGCCAGCAGTTACGGCACAGATACGCAGTATTTT
CDR3aa: CASSYGTDTQYF

v_gene: TRBV2
len: 15
j_gene: TRBJ2-1
abundance: -
d_gene: TRBD2
CDR3nt: TGTGCCAGCAGTGAAGCGGGAGGGCCGTACAATGAGCAGTTCTTC
CDR3aa: CASSEAGGPYNEQFF

v_gene: TRBV5-6
len: 15
j_gene: TRBJ1-2
abundance: -
d_gene: TRBD1
CDR3nt: TGTGCCAGCAGCTTGGACAGGGGGCGTAACTATGGCTACACCTTC
CDR3aa: CASSLDRGRNYGYTF

v_gene: TRBV29-1
len: 17
j_gene: TRBJ2-3
abundance: -
d_gene: TRBD1
CDR3nt: TGCAGCGTCACGGACAGGGGGCAACGTATATTCACAGATACGCAGTATTTT
CDR3aa: CSVTDRGQRIFTDTQYF

v_gene: TRBV13
len: 13
j_gene: TRBJ2-4
abundance: -
d_gene: -
CDR3nt: TGTGCCAGCAGCTTAAGGCAGGGCAACATTCAGTACTTC
CDR3aa: CASSLRQGNIQYF

v_gene: TRBV12-3/TRBV12-4
len: 15
j_gene: TRBJ2-3
abundance: -
d_gene: -
CDR3nt: TGTGCCAGCAGTTTCCTGGCACGGGGGCAAGATACGCAGTATTTT
CDR3aa: CASSFLARGQDTQYF

v_gene: TRBV6-2/TRBV6-3
len: 16
j_gene: TRBJ2-3
abundance: -
d_gene: TRBD1
CDR3nt: TGTGCCAGCAGCCTCCTAGGGACAGCTATCACAGATACGCAGTATTTT
CDR3aa: CASSLLGTAITDTQYF

v_gene: TRBV23-1
len: 14
j_gene: TRBJ2-7
abundance: -
d_gene: -
CDR3nt: TGCGCCAGCAGTCAATCCCCAAGGGCCTACGAGCAGTACTTC
CDR3aa: CASSQSPRAYEQYF

v_gene: TRBV28
len: 15
j_gene: TRBJ2-7
abundance: -
d_gene: TRBD1
CDR3nt: TGTGCCAGCAGTTTAGGGACAGCTGGGGACTACGAGCAGTACTTC
CDR3aa: CASSLGTAGDYEQYF

v_gene: TRBV5-1
len: 14
j_gene: TRBJ1-2
abundance: -
d_gene: -
CDR3nt: TGCGCCAGCAGCTTGGATGTGGAGAACTATGGCTACACCTTC
CDR3aa: CASSLDVENYGYTF

v_gene: TRBV4-1
len: 17
j_gene: TRBJ1-2
abundance: once
d_gene: -
CDR3nt: TGCGCCAGCAGCCAAGATGCTGGGGAAGCAGGGAACTATGGCTACACCTTC
CDR3aa: CASSQDAGEAGNYGYTF

v_gene: TRBV2
len: 13
j_gene: TRBJ2-5
abundance: -
d_gene: -
CDR3nt: TGTGCCAGCAATAGGTTAGGGGGAGAGACCCAGTACTTC
CDR3aa: CASNRLGGETQYF